The subject of this entry is one TCR beta chain. These data belong to a study of blood T cell repertoires in COVID-19. Study at large: Spain, Italy and the United States supplied samples that represented acute and convalescent COVID-19. T cells, B-cell-depleted T cells, or PBMCs provided the cDNA or gDNA that served as material.

In assigning cohorts, the study relied on participant-reported clinical history. CDR1 and CDR2 from the germline V gene are MGHRA and YSYEKL. Trimming cost V 6 bases and J 3 bases, with 17 bases left between them. This CDR3 is 15 amino acids long. Per the study methods: Cell counts per sample came from amplifying reference gene primers. The repertoire was sequenced with immunoSEQ multiplex PCR; TCRdb's copy has only in-frame clones and lacks some. That table furnishes V, J and clone size, whereas the DNA furnished D and trimming. In the table there are some 190,000 clones, approximately 89% of which are singletons.

The rearrangement joins TRBV4-1 to TRBJ1-1; D ambiguous. The clonotype originates from a woman aged 40 to 55 with acute COVID-19. The source material was PBMCs or T cells enriched from blood (not recorded which). The CDR3 is CASRPTLGLHTEAFF. Here the CDR3 DNA reads TGCGCCAGCAGGCCAACCCTCGGACTGCACACTGAAGCTTTCTTT.